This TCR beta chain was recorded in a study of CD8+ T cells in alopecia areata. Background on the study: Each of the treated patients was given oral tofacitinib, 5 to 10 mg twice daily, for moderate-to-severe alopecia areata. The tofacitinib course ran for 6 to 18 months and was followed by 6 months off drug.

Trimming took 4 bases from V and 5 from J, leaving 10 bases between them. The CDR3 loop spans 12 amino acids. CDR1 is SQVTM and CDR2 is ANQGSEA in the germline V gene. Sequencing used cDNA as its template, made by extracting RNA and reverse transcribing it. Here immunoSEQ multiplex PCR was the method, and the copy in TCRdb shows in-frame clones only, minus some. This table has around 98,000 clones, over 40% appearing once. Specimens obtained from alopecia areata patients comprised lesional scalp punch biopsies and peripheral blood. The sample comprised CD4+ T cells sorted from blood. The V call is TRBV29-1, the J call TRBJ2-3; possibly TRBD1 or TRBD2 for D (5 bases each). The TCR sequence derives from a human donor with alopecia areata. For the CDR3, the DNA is TGCAGCGTTGCCCAGGGAGAAGATACGCAGTATTTT. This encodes CSVAQGEDTQYF.